This passage covers 18 T cell receptor beta chains from one sample sequenced in a study of CD8 T cells in Susac syndrome (dated by TCRdb to between 2017 and 2020). Libraries came from the immunoSEQ multiplex PCR assay. RNA was extracted using the RNeasy kit, and about 0.5 to 1 ug of the RNA was reverse transcribed with random hexamers. The raw public reads went through TCRdb reprocessing: fastp at Q25, MiXCR clone calling, in-frame beta chains kept. CDR3 protein duplicates are merged, each entry listing the most common genes and DNA. The sample table shows roughly 180,000 distinct CDR3 sequences, and around 94% are seen once. More than 0.12% of the sample is in the top ten clones. The sequencing sample was made of CD4+ T cells from PBMCs. These receptors were taken from a human donor in good health.

The rearrangement uses TRBV12-3 or TRBV12-4 and TRBJ1-2, with a possible D match to TRBD1 (5 bases). CDR3 length: 16 residues. The V gene lost 0 bases and the J gene lost 8 bases, with 19 bases spanning the gap. CDR3 coding DNA: TGTGCCAGCAGTTTAGCGCAAATCCCAGGGCTGCGGGGCTACACCTTC. Encoded protein: CASSLAQIPGLRGYTF.

The chain joins TRBV24-1 to TRBJ2-3; 9 nucleotides agree with TRBD2. Germline V CDR1 and CDR2: KGHDR, SFDVKD. Losses at the gene ends were 4 bases for V and 7 bases for J; bases not matched to a gene: 8. CDR3 length equals 15 residues. In DNA form, the CDR3 reads TGTGCCACCAGTGACCCCGGGACTAGCACGCATACGCAGTATTTT. This translates into CATSDPGTSTHTQYF.

This clonotype came up once. This rearrangement joins TRBV15 to TRBJ2-7; weak D call: TRBD2 (6 bases). V lost 2 bases, J lost 6 bases, and 17 bases lay in between. This CDR3 region has 15 residues. Germline V gene sequence: CDR1 LNHNV, CDR2 YYDKDF (reference sequence). CDR3 loop: CATSRQPPGEGEQYF. The DNA of the CDR3 is TGTGCCACCAGCAGACAACCCCCGGGGGAAGGCGAGCAGTACTTC.

J is TRBJ1-1 and V is TRBV6-5; 7 bases match TRBD1. The CDR3 is 14 residues long. Germline-derived CDR1 and CDR2 are MNHEY and SVGAGI. The V and J ends lost 1 base and 1 base, in that order; junction bases with no gene match: 0. CDR3 protein: CASSYYRGNTEAFF. Written as DNA, the CDR3 is TGTGCCAGCAGTTACTACAGGGGGAACACTGAAGCTTTCTTT.

The CDR3 DNA reads TGTGCCTGGAGCCGTCTCGGGGGGAACACTGAAGCTTTCTTT. This encodes CAWSRLGGNTEAFF. The V gene is TRBV30, the J gene TRBJ1-1, with D possibly being TRBD1 (5 bases). This CDR3 is built from 14 residues. V was cut by 3 bases and J by 1 base, with 12 bases left in between. Germline V gives CDR1 GTSNPN, CDR2 SVGIG (reference sequence).

The chain has TRBV29-1 and TRBJ1-6, with 7 bases lining up with TRBD1. Germline trimming cut 4 bases from V and 8 bases from J; bases unmatched to any gene: 8. Germline CDR1 and CDR2: SQVTM and ANQGSEA. This CDR3 is built from 14 residues. The CDR3 DNA is TGCAGCGTTGGGAGCGGCAGGGGGGATTCACCCCTCCACTTT. Translating it yields CSVGSGRGDSPLHF.

This rearrangement joins TRBV29-1 to TRBJ2-7, with 7 bases identical to TRBD1. V lost 7 bases to trimming and J lost 3 bases; unmatched junction nucleotides: 9. The CDR3 is made up of 13 amino acids. Germline V gene sequence: CDR1 SQVTM, CDR2 ANQGSEA. The CDR3 DNA sequence: TGCAGCGCATCCGGGACAGAAAACTACGAGCAGTACTTC. This codes for CSASGTENYEQYF.

This chain joins TRBV4-2 and TRBJ2-1; TRBD1 might be the D (6 bases). This CDR3 region has 15 residues. V lost 4 bases and J lost 8, with 18 bases in between. Germline CDR1 LGHNA, CDR2 YNFKEQ. The CDR3 nucleotides read TGTGCCAGCAGCCCAAGTGGGGCAGGGGACCATGAGCAGTTCTTC. It encodes CASSPSGAGDHEQFF.

J is TRBJ2-1 and V is TRBV9; 8 positions match TRBD2. The J segment lost 5 bases and the V segment lost 3 bases, leaving 1 base of the junction unmatched. Germline V CDR1 and CDR2: SGDLS, YYNGEE. The CDR3 has 13 residues. CDR3: CASSAGLDNEQFF. CDR3 nucleotide sequence: TGTGCCAGCAGCGCGGGACTAGACAATGAGCAGTTCTTC.

J is TRBJ2-6 and V is TRBV7-8, with D uncertain. The CDR3 extends over 16 amino acids. V was clipped by 6 bases and J by 12 bases, with 24 bases between them. Per the germline V gene, CDR1 is SGHVS and CDR2 is FQNEAQ. The CDR3 region is CASSTNGPATPLVLTF. The CDR3 DNA follows: TGTGCCAGCAGTACCAACGGCCCAGCCACACCGCTCGTCCTGACTTTC. The whole variable domain, filled in from reference TRBV7-8 and TRBJ2-6, reads GAGVSQSPRYKVAKRGQDVALRCDPISGHVSLFWYQQALGQGPEFLTYFQNEAQLDKSGLPSDRFFAERPEGSVSTLKIQRTQQEDSAVYLCASSTNGPATPLVLTFGAGSRLTVL.

This chain uses TRBV2 with TRBJ2-6; D ambiguous. V was pared by 4 bases and J by 2 bases, with 12 bases between. The germline V gene encodes CDR1 SNHLY and CDR2 FYNNEI. The length of the CDR3 is 16 residues. CDR3 protein: CASSGLGWAGANVLTF. In DNA, the CDR3 is TGTGCCAGCAGTGGTTTAGGGTGGGCTGGGGCCAACGTCCTGACTTTC.

The chain has TRBV27 and TRBJ2-1, with D perhaps being TRBD1 or TRBD2 (6 bases each). This CDR3 is 16 amino acids long. CDR1 is MNHEY, CDR2 SMNVEV, per germline (reference sequence). The ends were cut back, 2 bases at V and 10 bases at J, with 21 bases in the middle. The CDR3 sequence: CASSLRAPEGGREQFF. CDR3 DNA sequence: TGTGCCAGCAGTTTACGGGCCCCTGAGGGGGGTCGGGAGCAGTTCTTC.

V is TRBV27 and J is TRBJ2-5, with 7 bases fitting TRBD1. The CDR3 has 15 amino acids. Germline CDR1 reads MNHEY; CDR2 reads SMNVEV (reference sequence). Losses at the gene ends were 3 bases for V and 3 bases for J; bases not matched to a gene: 7. The CDR3, as DNA: TGTGCCAGCAGTTTGATGGGGGACAGCGAAGAGACCCAGTACTTC. The encoded protein is CASSLMGDSEETQYF.

This chain uses TRBV6-5 with TRBJ2-1, with D possibly TRBD1 on 5 matching bases. Trimming shortened V by 4 bases and J by 9 bases, and 10 bases separated the two germline ends. The length of the CDR3 is 12 residues. The germline gives CDR1 MNHEY, CDR2 SVGAGI. The CDR3 nucleotides read TGTGCCAGCAGTTCCCAGGGTGGTGAGCAGTTCTTC. It translates to CASSSQGGEQFF.

The rearrangement links TRBV27 to TRBJ2-1, with 8 bases aligning to TRBD1. This CDR3 region has 15 residues. J gave up 8 bases and V 6 bases, and 12 bases lay outside the gene matches. The V gene's germline CDR1 is MNHEY and CDR2 SMNVEV (reference sequence). Written as DNA, the CDR3 is TGTGCCAGCAGCTTTGACCAGGGGGCGCGGTATGAGCAGTTCTTC. As protein: CASSFDQGARYEQFF.

The V call is TRBV12-3 or TRBV12-4, the J call TRBJ2-7; 8 nucleotides agree with TRBD1. J was trimmed by 2 bases and V by 4 bases; bases with no gene match: 10. This CDR3 comprises 16 residues. Here the CDR3 DNA reads TGTGCCAGCAGTTCGTCCCCCGGGACAGGACCCTACGAGCAGTACTTC. Amino acids: CASSSSPGTGPYEQYF.

The chain carries TRBV20-1 and TRBJ2-3; TRBD2 matches at 14 bases. CDR3 length equals 18 residues. J gave up 4 bases and V 5 bases, and 14 bases lay outside the gene matches. Germline CDR1 reads DFQATT; CDR2 reads SNEGSKA (reference sequence). This CDR3 reads CSAGGTSGSILGADTQYF. The CDR3 bases are TGCAGTGCTGGGGGGACTAGCGGGAGCATACTAGGCGCAGATACGCAGTATTTT.

The rearrangement uses TRBV15 and TRBJ2-5; D gene ambiguous. The germline V gene has CDR1 LNHNV and CDR2 YYDKDF (reference sequence). This CDR3 spans 13 amino acids. The V end was cut by 0 bases, the J end by 5 bases, with 7 bases between. CDR3 DNA sequence: TGTGCCACCAGCAGAGATCTGTACGAGACCCAGTACTTC. Amino acid sequence: CATSRDLYETQYF.